This T cell receptor (beta chain) was sequenced in a study of spatial heterogeneity in lung cancer. With V trimmed by 3 bases and J by 2 bases, 3 bases remained unmatched. This CDR3 is built from 14 residues. Time point defined: sample taken at primary tumor resection. The input material, whole RNA from tumor, nontumor lung or frozen PBMC, was sequenced unsorted. The donors were 65 to 85 patients with non-small cell lung cancer that was early-stage and untreated. Single TCR cDNA molecules each had their own unique molecular identifier. Each CDR3 protein is one row after TCRdb ran MiXCR on the 5' RACE reads. The repertoire holds tens of thousands of distinct CDR3 sequences, with about 6% as singletons. Whole-study results and caveats: Ubiquitous expanded tumor TCRs were observed in blood more at resection than follow-up.

Ten or more counts support this clonotype. Its target is not known. The rearrangement joins TRBV12-3 or TRBV12-4 to TRBJ2-7; TRBD1 agrees at 8 bases. The source of this sequence is a male donor with early-stage non-small cell lung cancer. The sequences come from PBMCs, collected at surgery. CDR3 in amino acids: CASSFWDRTYEQYF. DNA of the CDR3: TGTGCCAGCAGTTTCTGGGACAGGACCTACGAGCAGTACTTC.